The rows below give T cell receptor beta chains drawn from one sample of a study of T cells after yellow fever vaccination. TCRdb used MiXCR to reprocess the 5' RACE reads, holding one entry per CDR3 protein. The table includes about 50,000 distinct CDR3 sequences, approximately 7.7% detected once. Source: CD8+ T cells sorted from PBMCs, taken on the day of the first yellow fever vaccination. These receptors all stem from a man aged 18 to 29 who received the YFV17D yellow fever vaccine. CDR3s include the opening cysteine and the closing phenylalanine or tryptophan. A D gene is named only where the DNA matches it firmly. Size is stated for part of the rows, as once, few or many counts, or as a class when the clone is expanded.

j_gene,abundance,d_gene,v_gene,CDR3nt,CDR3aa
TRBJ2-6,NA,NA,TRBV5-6,TGTGCCAGCAGCTTGGGACAGGAGGCGACTACCAACGTCCTGACTTTC,CASSLGQEATTNVLTF
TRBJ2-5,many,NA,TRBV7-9,TGTGCCAGCAGCGTACTGGAGCTTCAAGAGACCCAGTACTTC,CASSVLELQETQYF
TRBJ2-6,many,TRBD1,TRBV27,TGTGCCAGCAGTTTATTGACAGGGACTGGGGCCAACGTCCTGACTTTC,CASSLLTGTGANVLTF
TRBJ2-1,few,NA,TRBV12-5,TGTGCTAGTGGTTTGGATCGGACCGCTTTCAGTGAGCAGTTCTTC,CASGLDRTAFSEQFF
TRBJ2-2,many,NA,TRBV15,TGTGCCACCAGCACCCGGACTAACACCGGGGAGCTGTTTTTT,CATSTRTNTGELFF
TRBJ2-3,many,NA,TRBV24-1,TGTGCTCCCAGTGATTACAGGGAGACCACAGATACGCAGTATTTT,CAPSDYRETTDTQYF
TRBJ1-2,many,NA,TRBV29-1,TGCAGCGCCCGGGACAACTATGGCTACACCTTC,CSARDNYGYTF
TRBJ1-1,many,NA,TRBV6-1,TGTGCCAGCAGGCTAATCGGGATACGCACTGAAGCTTTCTTT,CASRLIGIRTEAFF
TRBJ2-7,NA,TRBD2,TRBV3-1,TGTGCCAGCAGCCAAGATGTCGGTAGCGGGGTTAGAAGCTACGAGCAGTACTTC,CASSQDVGSGVRSYEQYF
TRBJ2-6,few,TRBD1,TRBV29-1,TGCAGCGCCCTAGGACAGGGGTACTCTGGGGCCAACGTCCTGACTTTC,CSALGQGYSGANVLTF
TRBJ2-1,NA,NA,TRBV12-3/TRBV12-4,TGTGCCAGCAGTTTAATGGAAGAGCAGTTCTTC,CASSLMEEQFF